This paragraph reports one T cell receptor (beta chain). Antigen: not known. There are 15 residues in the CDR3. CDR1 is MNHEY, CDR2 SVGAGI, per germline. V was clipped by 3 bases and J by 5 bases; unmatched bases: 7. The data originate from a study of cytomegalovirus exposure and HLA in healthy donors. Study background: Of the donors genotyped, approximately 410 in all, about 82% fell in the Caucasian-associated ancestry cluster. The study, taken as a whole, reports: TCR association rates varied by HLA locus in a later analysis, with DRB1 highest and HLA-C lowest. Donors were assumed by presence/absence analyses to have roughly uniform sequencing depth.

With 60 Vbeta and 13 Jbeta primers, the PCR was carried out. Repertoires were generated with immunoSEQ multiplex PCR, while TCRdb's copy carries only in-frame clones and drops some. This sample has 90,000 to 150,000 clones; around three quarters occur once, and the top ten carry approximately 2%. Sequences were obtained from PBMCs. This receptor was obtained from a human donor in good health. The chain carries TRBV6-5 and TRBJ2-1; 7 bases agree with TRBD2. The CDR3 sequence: CASSYLGGGNNEQFF. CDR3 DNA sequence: TGTGCCAGCAGTTATTTAGGCGGGGGTAACAATGAGCAGTTCTTC.